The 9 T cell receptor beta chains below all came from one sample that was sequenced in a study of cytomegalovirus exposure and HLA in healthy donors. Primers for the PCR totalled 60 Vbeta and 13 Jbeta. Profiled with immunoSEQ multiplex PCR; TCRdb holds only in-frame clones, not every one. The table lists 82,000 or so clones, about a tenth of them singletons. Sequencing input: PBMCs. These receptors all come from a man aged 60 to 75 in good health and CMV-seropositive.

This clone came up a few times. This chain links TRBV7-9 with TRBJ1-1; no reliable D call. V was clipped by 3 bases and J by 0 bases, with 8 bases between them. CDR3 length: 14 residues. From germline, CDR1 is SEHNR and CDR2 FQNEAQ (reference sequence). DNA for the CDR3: TGTGCCAGCAGCTTTGACGGGATGAACACTGAAGCTTTCTTT. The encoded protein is CASSFDGMNTEAFF.

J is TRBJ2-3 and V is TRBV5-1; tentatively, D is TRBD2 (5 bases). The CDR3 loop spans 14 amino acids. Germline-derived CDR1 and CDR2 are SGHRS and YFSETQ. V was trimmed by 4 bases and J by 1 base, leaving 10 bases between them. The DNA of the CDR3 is TGCGCCAGCAGCCATCGGGGAGGCACAGATACGCAGTATTTT. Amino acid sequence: CASSHRGGTDTQYF.

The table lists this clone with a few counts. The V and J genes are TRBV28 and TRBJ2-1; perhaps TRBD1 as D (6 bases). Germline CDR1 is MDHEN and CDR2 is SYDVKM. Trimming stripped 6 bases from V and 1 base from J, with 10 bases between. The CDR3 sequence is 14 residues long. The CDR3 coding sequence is TGTGCCAGCAGCCTACAGGGATCCTACAATGAGCAGTTCTTC. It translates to CASSLQGSYNEQFF. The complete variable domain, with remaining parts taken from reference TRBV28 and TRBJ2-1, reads DVKVTQSSRYLVKRTGEKVFLECVQDMDHENMFWYRQDPGLGLRLIYFSYDVKMKEKGDIPEGYSVSREKKERFSLILESASTNQTSMYLCASSLQGSYNEQFFGPGTRLTVL.

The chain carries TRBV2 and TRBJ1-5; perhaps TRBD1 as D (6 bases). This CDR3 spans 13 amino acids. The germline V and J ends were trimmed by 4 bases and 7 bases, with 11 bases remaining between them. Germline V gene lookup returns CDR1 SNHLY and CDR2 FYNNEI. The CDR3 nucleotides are TGTGCCAGCAGTGGATCCAGGGGACAGCCCCAGCATTTT. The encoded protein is CASSGSRGQPQHF.

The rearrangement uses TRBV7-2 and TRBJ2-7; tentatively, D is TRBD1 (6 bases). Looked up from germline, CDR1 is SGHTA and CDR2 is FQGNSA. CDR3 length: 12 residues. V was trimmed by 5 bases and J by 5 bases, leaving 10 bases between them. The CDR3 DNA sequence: TGTGCCAGCAGCAGCCAGGGGAACGAGCAGTACGTC. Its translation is CASSSQGNEQYV.

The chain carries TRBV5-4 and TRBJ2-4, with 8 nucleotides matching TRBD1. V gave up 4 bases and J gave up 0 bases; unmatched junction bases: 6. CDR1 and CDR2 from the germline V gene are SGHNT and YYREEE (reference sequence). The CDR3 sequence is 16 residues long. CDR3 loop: CASSARTGLAKNIQYF. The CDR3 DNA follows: TGTGCCAGCAGCGCACGGACAGGGCTAGCCAAAAACATTCAGTACTTC.

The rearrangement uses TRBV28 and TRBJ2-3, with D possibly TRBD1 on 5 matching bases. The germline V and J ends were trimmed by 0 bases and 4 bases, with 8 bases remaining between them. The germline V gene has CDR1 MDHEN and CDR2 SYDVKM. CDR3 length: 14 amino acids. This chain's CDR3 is CASSLWQGPDTQYF. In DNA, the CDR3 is TGTGCCAGCAGTTTATGGCAGGGCCCAGATACGCAGTATTTT. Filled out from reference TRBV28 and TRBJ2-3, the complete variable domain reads DVKVTQSSRYLVKRTGEKVFLECVQDMDHENMFWYRQDPGLGLRLIYFSYDVKMKEKGDIPEGYSVSREKKERFSLILESASTNQTSMYLCASSLWQGPDTQYFGPGTRLTVL.

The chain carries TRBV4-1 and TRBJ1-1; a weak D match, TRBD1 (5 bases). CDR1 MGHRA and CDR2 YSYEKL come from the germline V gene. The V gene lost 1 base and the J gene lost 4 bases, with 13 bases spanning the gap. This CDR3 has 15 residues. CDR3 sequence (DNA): TGCGCCAGCAGCCAAGGTTTCGGGGGAGGCACTGAAGCTTTCTTT. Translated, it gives CASSQGFGGGTEAFF.

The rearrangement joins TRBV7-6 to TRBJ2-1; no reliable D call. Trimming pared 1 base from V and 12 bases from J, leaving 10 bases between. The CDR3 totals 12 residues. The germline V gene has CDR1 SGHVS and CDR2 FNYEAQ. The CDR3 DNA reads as TGTGCCAGCAGCTTAGAACGATCGAGGCAGTTCTTC. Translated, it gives CASSLERSRQFF.